These T cell receptor beta chains were read from a single sample in a study of vaccination and CD4 T cells after COVID-19. TCRdb re-called the PCR reads through MiXCR, storing one row per CDR3 protein. The top ten clones hold roughly 6.5% of a sample with 15,000 to 20,000 distinct CDR3 sequences, roughly 50% of them seen once. These receptors are not linked to any known antigen. Sequenced sample: CD4+ T cells from blood, cultured in vitro. Every receptor here comes from a human donor who had recovered from COVID-19. Both conserved end residues are trimmed from each CDR3.

CDR3 length | J gene | V gene | CDR3 protein
13 | TRBJ1-5 | TRBV27 | ASGPGQFSNQPQH
11 | TRBJ1-1 | TRBV20-1 | SAERQLNTEAF
11 | TRBJ1-3 | TRBV19 | ASKDLSGNTIY
13 | TRBJ1-2 | TRBV28 | ASSPSDTGVRRYT
13 | TRBJ1-5 | TRBV28 | ASSFDATGNQPQH
13 | TRBJ2-5 | TRBV12-3/TRBV12-4 | ASSFPGTSQETQY
12 | TRBJ1-1 | TRBV12-3/TRBV12-4 | ASGSLETNTEAF
11 | TRBJ1-1 | TRBV30 | AGKREGDSEAF
14 | TRBJ1-1 | TRBV7-3 | ASSLQAPHQNTEAF
12 | TRBJ2-4 | TRBV12-3/TRBV12-4 | ASSRTSGTNIQY